One and the same sample provided the 17 T cell receptor beta chains below, sequenced in a study of cytomegalovirus exposure and HLA in healthy donors. The study ran its PCR with 60 Vbeta and 13 Jbeta primers. Clones were sequenced by immunoSEQ multiplex PCR, and TCRdb holds only the in-frame ones, with some missing. This table has about 97,000 clones, roughly four fifths appearing once. The sequenced sample was PBMCs. Source of these receptors: a man in his forties in good health and CMV-seropositive.

CDR3 sequence (DNA): TGTGCCAGTCAGCGGGACAGGGGATCGCCCCTCCACTTT. This sequence encodes CASQRDRGSPLHF. The V and J genes are TRBV19 and TRBJ1-6; 10 bases fit TRBD1. V was clipped by 8 bases and J by 13 bases; unmatched bases: 8. The CDR3 has 13 residues. CDR1 is LNHDA and CDR2 is SQIVND in the germline V gene (reference sequence).

J is TRBJ1-3 and V is TRBV7-9; no definite D call. Germline loops: CDR1 SEHNR, CDR2 FQNEAQ (reference sequence). The V end lost 1 base, the J end lost 8 bases, and 6 bases lay between the germline ends. The CDR3 loop spans 12 amino acids. This chain's CDR3 is CASSLGQDTIYF. CDR3 DNA sequence: TGTGCCAGCAGCTTAGGGCAAGACACCATATATTTT.

This clone appeared a few times. The rearrangement joins TRBV11-2 to TRBJ2-7; D is undetermined. The germline CDR1 and CDR2 sequences are SGHAT and FQNNGV. The CDR3 extends over 12 amino acids. With 5 bases removed from V and 7 bases from J, the gap between germline ends came to 12 bases. The chain's CDR3 is CASSTLQLEQYF. CDR3 DNA: TGTGCCAGCAGCACCCTCCAGTTGGAGCAGTACTTC. The entire variable domain, with the rest obtained from reference TRBV11-2 and TRBJ2-7, is as follows: EAGVAQSPRYKIIEKRQSVAFWCNPISGHATLYWYQQILGQGPKLLIQFQNNGVVDDSQLPKDRFSAERLKGVDSTLKIQPAKLEDSAVYLCASSTLQLEQYFGPGTRLTVT.

The chain couples TRBV5-1 to TRBJ2-5; no reliable D call. The CDR3 loop spans 14 amino acids. In germline, CDR1 is SGHRS, CDR2 YFSETQ. Trimming left V 0 bases short and J 3 bases short, with 9 bases between. CDR3 sequence reads: CASSLDIIKETQYF. For the CDR3, the DNA is TGCGCCAGCAGCTTGGATATAATAAAAGAGACCCAGTACTTC.

V and J are TRBV19 and TRBJ1-3, with D maybe TRBD1 (6 bases). The CDR3 sequence is 18 residues long. CDR1 is LNHDA, CDR2 SQIVND, per germline (reference sequence). V was pared by 5 bases and J by 0 bases, with 20 bases between. Written as DNA, the CDR3 is TGTGCCAGTAGTTTTTCTAGCCCCGGACAGAACTCTGGAAACACCATATATTTT. Translated, it gives CASSFSSPGQNSGNTIYF.

The chain has TRBV5-1 and TRBJ2-5; possibly TRBD1 for D (5 bases). CDR1 and CDR2 (germline): SGHRS, YFSETQ. The CDR3 covers 13 residues. Trimming took 1 base from V and 5 from J, leaving 9 bases between them. The CDR3 protein is CASSLLGQETQYF. CDR3 DNA sequence: TGCGCCAGCAGCTTGTTGGGGCAGGAGACCCAGTACTTC.

This chain joins TRBV15 and TRBJ2-7; perhaps TRBD2 as D (6 bases). The CDR3 totals 14 residues. V was cut by 1 base and J by 5 bases, with 12 bases left in between. The germline V gene has CDR1 LNHNV and CDR2 YYDKDF (reference sequence). The DNA of the CDR3 is TGTGCCACCAGCAGAGGGGCTAGCGAGCACGAGCAGTACTTC. It is translated as CATSRGASEHEQYF.

The V and J genes are TRBV6-4 and TRBJ2-3, with 16 nucleotides matching TRBD2. Germline lookup yields CDR1 MRHNA and CDR2 SNTAGT. Germline trimming cut 8 bases from V and 7 bases from J; bases unmatched to any gene: 18. The CDR3 contains 19 residues. In DNA, the CDR3 is TGTGCCAGCGAACGTTATACCGGGACTAGCGGGAGGGTCGCGAATACGCAGTATTTT. Translating it yields CASERYTGTSGRVANTQYF.

The V and J genes are TRBV19 and TRBJ1-2; 9 bases are shared with TRBD1. The germline V gene has CDR1 LNHDA and CDR2 SQIVND (reference sequence). The ends lost 7 bases at V and 5 bases at J; junction bases unmatched: 14. The CDR3 is made up of 16 amino acids. The CDR3 reads CASNPMLGTGFYGYTF. The CDR3 DNA is TGTGCCAGTAACCCAATGCTGGGGACAGGGTTTTATGGCTACACCTTC.

The V and J genes are TRBV27 and TRBJ2-4; D not resolved. Trimming removed 6 bases at V and 0 bases at J, with 6 bases between. The CDR3 contains 13 residues. Germline CDR1 is MNHEY and CDR2 is SMNVEV (reference sequence). CDR3 protein: CASSSLAKNIQYF. As DNA, the CDR3 is TGTGCCAGCAGCTCGTTAGCCAAAAACATTCAGTACTTC.

This clone was seen once. The CDR3 coding sequence is TGTGCCATCAGTGAGGGGGCTAGCGGGAGTCTGAGCACAGATACGCAGTATTTT. Translated, it gives CAISEGASGSLSTDTQYF. This rearrangement joins TRBV10-3 to TRBJ2-3; 10 bases fit TRBD2. This CDR3 is 18 amino acids long. Per germline, CDR1 ENHRY and CDR2 SYGVKD. The J segment lost 0 bases and the V segment lost 2 bases, leaving 8 bases of the junction unmatched.

V and J are TRBV6-1 and TRBJ1-5; 7 bases map to TRBD1. Losses at the gene ends were 3 bases for V and 6 bases for J; bases not matched to a gene: 14. Germline V gene data show CDR1 as MNHNS and CDR2 as SASEGT. The CDR3 consists of 17 residues. The CDR3 loop reads CASSEQPPDRLAQPQHF. The CDR3 DNA sequence: TGTGCCAGCAGTGAGCAGCCCCCGGACAGGTTGGCTCAGCCCCAGCATTTT.

V gene TRBV30 combines with J gene TRBJ2-1; D perhaps matches TRBD2 (6 bases). Germline V CDR1 and CDR2: GTSNPN, SVGIG (reference sequence). V was cut by 8 bases and J by 5 bases, with 22 bases left in between. This CDR3 has 15 residues. The CDR3 loop reads CAGDQTSWGNNEQFF. For the CDR3, the DNA is TGTGCCGGAGACCAGACTAGTTGGGGCAACAATGAGCAGTTCTTC.

CDR3 residues: CASSVASAHPDTQYF. DNA of the CDR3: TGTGCCAGCAGTGTGGCTAGCGCCCACCCAGATACGCAGTATTTT. The V gene is TRBV2, the J gene TRBJ2-3, with TRBD2 as a possible D gene (6 bases). The CDR3 extends over 15 amino acids. V lost 4 bases to trimming and J lost 4 bases, with 15 bases between them. Germline assignment: CDR1 SNHLY and CDR2 FYNNEI.

The V and J genes are TRBV7-3 and TRBJ2-1; TRBD1 matches at 8 bases. Germline loops: CDR1 SGHTA, CDR2 FQGTGA. There are 16 residues in the CDR3. Unmatched junction bases numbered 8, after V lost 5 bases and J lost 2 bases. The CDR3 DNA reads TGTGCCAGCAGCCTAATGGGACAGGCCACCTACAATGAGCAGTTCTTC. Protein product: CASSLMGQATYNEQFF. Full variable domain (missing parts from reference TRBV7-3 and TRBJ2-1): GAGVSQTPSNKVTEKGKYVELRCDPISGHTALYWYRQSLGQGPEFLIYFQGTGAADDSGLPNDRFFAVRPEGSVSTLKIQRTERGDSAVYLCASSLMGQATYNEQFFGPGTRLTVL.

J is TRBJ2-7 and V is TRBV27; possibly TRBD2 for D (5 bases). Germline values: CDR1 MNHEY, CDR2 SMNVEV (reference sequence). CDR3 size: 12 residues. Trimming cost V 6 bases and J 6 bases, with 12 bases left between them. CDR3 protein: CASRRSSSEQYF. CDR3 bases: TGTGCCAGCAGACGCTCTAGCAGCGAGCAGTACTTC.

This chain joins TRBV22-1 and TRBJ1-5; whether TRBD1, the table's D call, matches the DNA was not checked. TRBV22-1 is a pseudogene locus. The CDR3 spans 16 residues. CDR3 sequence: CPGSAPEGQNNQPQHF. CDR3 bases: TGTCCTGGGAGCGCACCCGAAGGACAGAACAATCAGCCCCAGCATTTT.